The next 11 T cell receptor beta chains were all read from a single sample in a study of blood T cell repertoires in COVID-19. Method: immunoSEQ multiplex PCR; TCRdb's copy keeps in-frame clones and lacks some. The profile covers under 200,000 clones, with around 83% appearing a single time and 3.2% taken by the ten largest. The sample was PBMCs or T cells enriched from blood (not recorded which). These receptors originate from a woman aged 25 to 39 who had been exposed to COVID-19.

V and J are TRBV6-1 and TRBJ2-7, with 9 bases identical to TRBD1. The CDR3 runs to 14 residues. V was pared by 3 bases and J by 6 bases, with 6 bases of the junction left unmatched. Looked up from germline, CDR1 is MNHNS and CDR2 is SASEGT. CDR3 residues: CASSDRWDRAEQYF. The CDR3 nucleotides read TGTGCCAGCAGTGATAGGTGGGACAGGGCCGAGCAGTACTTC.

CDR3 nucleotide sequence: TGTGCCAGCAGCCAGGGGGCGCAGAACACTGAAGCTTTCTTT. Residues: CASSQGAQNTEAFF. V gene TRBV5-4 combines with J gene TRBJ1-1, with 8 bases identical to TRBD1. The V gene end was trimmed by 4 bases and the J gene end by 1 base; junction bases not matched to a gene: 3. Germline V gives CDR1 SGHNT, CDR2 YYREEE (reference sequence). This CDR3 contains 14 residues.

The chain links TRBV6-2 or TRBV6-3 to TRBJ1-1; D unclear. Germline V gene lookup returns CDR1 MNHEY and CDR2 SVGEGT. Between the trimmed V and J ends, which lost 5 bases and 4 bases, there was a span of 8 bases. This CDR3 spans 12 amino acids. CDR3 protein: CASSGRGTEAFF. In nucleotides, the CDR3 is TGTGCCAGCAGTGGACGGGGCACTGAAGCTTTCTTT.

This chain links TRBV4-2 with TRBJ2-5, with TRBD2 as a possible D gene (7 bases). The CDR3 sequence is 15 residues long. CDR1 is LGHNA, CDR2 YNFKEQ, per germline. The V end was cut by 4 bases, the J end by 5 bases, with 17 bases between. In nucleotides, the CDR3 is TGTGCCAGCAGCCGGCGGCGGGGGCTAGGGGAGACCCAGTACTTC. Translating it yields CASSRRRGLGETQYF.

The gene calls are TRBV7-2 and TRBJ1-2; perhaps TRBD1 as D (6 bases). The CDR3 spans 15 residues. The germline CDR1 and CDR2 sequences are SGHTA and FQGNSA. V lost 1 base to trimming and J lost 4 bases, with 13 bases between them. The DNA of the CDR3 is TGTGCCAGCAGCTTAGAAATGGCGGGGGCCTATGGCTACACCTTC. Amino acid sequence: CASSLEMAGAYGYTF.

CDR3 sequence: CATSRLQGAGNTIYF. CDR3 bases: TGTGCCACCAGCAGGCTACAGGGGGCTGGAAACACCATATATTTT. The V gene is TRBV15, the J gene TRBJ1-3; 8 nucleotides align to TRBD1. The CDR3 runs 15 residues. V lost 3 bases, J lost 2 bases, and 3 bases stayed unmatched. Germline CDR1 reads LNHNV; CDR2 reads YYDKDF (reference sequence).

V is TRBV11-2 and J is TRBJ1-6, with D possibly being TRBD1 (5 bases). CDR1 SGHAT and CDR2 FQNNGV come from the germline V gene. The CDR3 runs to 15 residues. V was clipped by 9 bases and J by 8 bases, with 20 bases between them. CDR3 DNA sequence: TGTGCCAGTAAGACGGGATGGGGGACTGATTCACCCCTCCACTTT. Residues: CASKTGWGTDSPLHF.

With regard to this clone: In the same sample, other DNA sequences code for this CDR3. CDR3 in amino acids: CASSQVGQGAYEQYF. CDR3 DNA: TGCGCCAGCAGCCAAGTCGGACAGGGGGCCTACGAGCAGTACTTC. V and J are TRBV4-1 and TRBJ2-7; 10 positions match TRBD1. The trim removed 1 base at V and 2 bases at J, leaving 2 bases unmatched. Germline V lookup: CDR1 MGHRA, CDR2 YSYEKL. This CDR3 has 15 residues.

The J gene is TRBJ2-1, the V gene TRBV19; 11 nucleotides align to TRBD2. This CDR3 is built from 15 residues. Unmatched junction bases numbered 1, after V lost 0 bases and J lost 6 bases. The germline V gene encodes CDR1 LNHDA and CDR2 SQIVND (reference sequence). CDR3 nucleotide sequence: TGTGCCAGTAGTATAGATACTAGCGGGGGCAATGAGCAGTTCTTC. Translation: CASSIDTSGGNEQFF.

This chain uses TRBV6-5 with TRBJ1-1, with D possibly matching TRBD1 (5 bases). Germline CDR1 MNHEY, CDR2 SVGAGI. The CDR3 covers 14 residues. Trimming took off 6 bases at V and 1 base at J, with 12 bases between the two ends. The CDR3 sequence: CASRTGLQNTEAFF. The CDR3, as DNA: TGTGCCAGCAGAACGGGACTCCAGAACACTGAAGCTTTCTTT.

This CDR3 reads CASSHKGRLGYTF. The CDR3 nucleotides are TGTGCCAGCAGCCATAAAGGGAGGCTCGGCTACACCTTC. This chain connects TRBV3-1 (or the pseudogene TRBV3-2) to TRBJ1-2; D gene ambiguous. CDR1 and CDR2 (germline): LGHDT, YNNKEL (reference sequence). The CDR3 totals 13 residues. V was trimmed by 3 bases and J by 8 bases, leaving 13 bases between them.